The rows below give T cell receptor beta chains drawn from one sample of a study of human T cells and chemical hapten exposure. TCRdb reanalysed the RACE reads using MiXCR and keeps one entry per CDR3 protein. This table holds 75,000 to 95,000 distinct CDR3 sequences, about 11% found once. Sequencing used whole blood, obtained in connection with sensitization to the hapten diphenylcyclopropenone (DPC). All receptors derive from a woman aged 55-75 years with alopecia areata. Some clones in this sample may be carry-over from other donors' samples. CDR3s include the opening cysteine and the closing phenylalanine or tryptophan. The order of the fields is J gene, clone size, D gene, V gene, CDR3 DNA, CDR3 protein. A D gene is named only where the DNA matches it firmly. Rows give clone size only sometimes, using once, few, many, or a class for an expanded clone.

j_call: TRBJ2-3
clone_size: many
d_call: NA
v_call: TRBV27
cdr3_nt: TGTGCCAGCAGTCCCCAGAGTCTCACAGATACGCAGTATTTT
cdr3_aa: CASSPQSLTDTQYF

j_call: TRBJ2-1
clone_size: many
d_call: TRBD2
v_call: TRBV7-8
cdr3_nt: TGTGCCAGCAGCTTCGCGGGGGGCCCCTACAATGAGCAGTTCTTC
cdr3_aa: CASSFAGGPYNEQFF

j_call: TRBJ1-6
clone_size: few
d_call: TRBD1
v_call: TRBV20-1
cdr3_nt: TGCAGTGCCAGACCGGGACAGGGATTCTCACCCCTCCACTTT
cdr3_aa: CSARPGQGFSPLHF

j_call: TRBJ2-2
clone_size: many
d_call: NA
v_call: TRBV7-3
cdr3_nt: TGTGCCAGCAGCCTCAATATGGGAGCTTACTCGAACACCGGGGAGCTGTTTTTT
cdr3_aa: CASSLNMGAYSNTGELFF

j_call: TRBJ2-3
clone_size: NA
d_call: NA
v_call: TRBV9
cdr3_nt: TGTGCCAGCAGCCGGGACCCCTCGGGTGATACGCAGTATTTT
cdr3_aa: CASSRDPSGDTQYF

j_call: TRBJ2-7
clone_size: NA
d_call: NA
v_call: TRBV29-1
cdr3_nt: TGCAGCGTTGGGTCGGGGGCTACCTACGAGCAGTACTTC
cdr3_aa: CSVGSGATYEQYF

j_call: TRBJ2-5
clone_size: NA
d_call: NA
v_call: TRBV12-3/TRBV12-4
cdr3_nt: TGTGCCAGCAGTCCAAGTGGCGGCCAAGAGACCCAGTACTTC
cdr3_aa: CASSPSGGQETQYF

j_call: TRBJ1-2
clone_size: many
d_call: NA
v_call: TRBV10-3
cdr3_nt: TGTGCCATCATTCCAGGGGAAGGCTATGGCTACACCTTC
cdr3_aa: CAIIPGEGYGYTF

j_call: TRBJ2-4
clone_size: few
d_call: NA
v_call: TRBV5-4
cdr3_nt: TGTGCCAGCAGCCCCGAGGGGCGGAACATTCAGTACTTC
cdr3_aa: CASSPEGRNIQYF

j_call: TRBJ2-6
clone_size: many
d_call: NA
v_call: TRBV5-4
cdr3_nt: TGTGCCAGCAGCTTGGGAGGGCGTGGGGCCAACGTCCTGACTTTC
cdr3_aa: CASSLGGRGANVLTF

j_call: TRBJ2-5
clone_size: many
d_call: TRBD2
v_call: TRBV12-3/TRBV12-4
cdr3_nt: TGTGCCAGCAGTTTAGCTAGCGGGGGGGCGGGGGAGACCCAGTACTTC
cdr3_aa: CASSLASGGAGETQYF

j_call: TRBJ2-5
clone_size: NA
d_call: NA
v_call: TRBV12-3/TRBV12-4
cdr3_nt: TGTGCCAGCAGTTTGGTCCAAGAGACCCAGTACTTC
cdr3_aa: CASSLVQETQYF

j_call: TRBJ2-2
clone_size: NA
d_call: NA
v_call: TRBV11-2
cdr3_nt: TGTGCCAGCAGCTTATCTCAGAACACCGGGGAGCTGTTTTTT
cdr3_aa: CASSLSQNTGELFF

j_call: TRBJ1-1
clone_size: many
d_call: NA
v_call: TRBV7-6
cdr3_nt: TGTGCCAGCAGCTTTTCACCCCGAGTGAACACTGAAGCTTTCTTT
cdr3_aa: CASSFSPRVNTEAFF

j_call: TRBJ2-5
clone_size: NA
d_call: TRBD2
v_call: TRBV7-2
cdr3_nt: TGTGCCAGCAGCACACGACTAGCGGTGGAGACCCAGTACTTC
cdr3_aa: CASSTRLAVETQYF

j_call: TRBJ2-2
clone_size: NA
d_call: TRBD1
v_call: TRBV29-1
cdr3_nt: TGCAGCGTTGAAGAAAGGACAGGGCGATACCCCGGGGAGCTGTTTTTT
cdr3_aa: CSVEERTGRYPGELFF

j_call: TRBJ2-1
clone_size: many
d_call: TRBD1
v_call: TRBV5-1
cdr3_nt: TGCGCCAGCAGCTTGGCCGGACAGGGCTACAATGAGCAGTTCTTC
cdr3_aa: CASSLAGQGYNEQFF

j_call: TRBJ2-2
clone_size: NA
d_call: NA
v_call: TRBV9
cdr3_nt: TGTGCCAGCAGCGTCTTTCTGGGGCCCGGCACCGGGGAGCTGTTTTTT
cdr3_aa: CASSVFLGPGTGELFF

j_call: TRBJ1-1
clone_size: many
d_call: NA
v_call: TRBV11-2
cdr3_nt: TGTGCCAGCAGCTTCCGGCAGGCTATGAACACTGAAGCTTTCTTT
cdr3_aa: CASSFRQAMNTEAFF

j_call: TRBJ1-4
clone_size: NA
d_call: TRBD1
v_call: TRBV12-3/TRBV12-4
cdr3_nt: TGTGCCAGCAGTACACGGACAGGGGGCGCTGAAAAACTGTTTTTT
cdr3_aa: CASSTRTGGAEKLFF

j_call: TRBJ1-1
clone_size: many
d_call: NA
v_call: TRBV2
cdr3_nt: TGTGCCAGAGGCCAGGGGAACACTGAAGCTTTCTTT
cdr3_aa: CARGQGNTEAFF

j_call: TRBJ2-1
clone_size: few
d_call: NA
v_call: TRBV20-1
cdr3_nt: TGCAGTGCTAGTCCAGGAGGGGGGAATGAGCAGTTCTTC
cdr3_aa: CSASPGGGNEQFF

j_call: TRBJ1-2
clone_size: many
d_call: NA
v_call: TRBV4-1
cdr3_nt: TGCGCCAGCAGCCAAGCTGCGGGGAGGAGGTATGGCTACACCTTC
cdr3_aa: CASSQAAGRRYGYTF

j_call: TRBJ1-6
clone_size: few
d_call: TRBD1
v_call: TRBV3-1
cdr3_nt: TGTGCCAGCAGCCAAACAGGGGCGAACTATAATTCACCCCTCCACTTT
cdr3_aa: CASSQTGANYNSPLHF

j_call: TRBJ1-6
clone_size: few
d_call: NA
v_call: TRBV28
cdr3_nt: TGTGCCAGCAAACTGGGGGGGCTTTCACCCCTCCACTTT
cdr3_aa: CASKLGGLSPLHF

j_call: TRBJ1-6
clone_size: many
d_call: NA
v_call: TRBV6-5
cdr3_nt: TGTGCCAGCAGTTACTTAACAGGGTCCCTCCACTTT
cdr3_aa: CASSYLTGSLHF

j_call: TRBJ2-1
clone_size: few
d_call: NA
v_call: TRBV18
cdr3_nt: TGTGCCAGCTCACCGAACGGTGGGCATGAGCAGTTCTTC
cdr3_aa: CASSPNGGHEQFF

j_call: TRBJ1-1
clone_size: NA
d_call: NA
v_call: TRBV9
cdr3_nt: TGTGCCAGCAGCGTATACCCTACCGGGTTGACTGAAGCTTTCTTT
cdr3_aa: CASSVYPTGLTEAFF

j_call: TRBJ2-7
clone_size: many
d_call: NA
v_call: TRBV18
cdr3_nt: TGTGCCAGCTCACCGGGTACGGGACCTGGGGGGTCCTACGAGCAGTACTTC
cdr3_aa: CASSPGTGPGGSYEQYF

j_call: TRBJ2-6
clone_size: many
d_call: NA
v_call: TRBV3-1
cdr3_nt: TGTGCCAGCAGCCTACTCTCTGGGGCCAACGTCCTGACTTTC
cdr3_aa: CASSLLSGANVLTF

j_call: TRBJ2-7
clone_size: few
d_call: NA
v_call: TRBV2
cdr3_nt: TGTGCCAGCAAAGAAACAGGGTTCTACGAGCAGTACTTC
cdr3_aa: CASKETGFYEQYF

j_call: TRBJ1-1
clone_size: NA
d_call: NA
v_call: TRBV7-9
cdr3_nt: TGTGCCAGCAGCTTAGGTCTGGGTCAGATGAACACTGAAGCTTTCTTT
cdr3_aa: CASSLGLGQMNTEAFF

j_call: TRBJ1-5
clone_size: many
d_call: TRBD1
v_call: TRBV18
cdr3_nt: TGTGCCAGCTCACCAGATGAGGGGGCGGGTCAGCCCCAGCATTTT
cdr3_aa: CASSPDEGAGQPQHF

j_call: TRBJ2-7
clone_size: few
d_call: NA
v_call: TRBV6-5
cdr3_nt: TGTGCCAGCAGTTACTCCGACTCCCTGGTCGAGCAGTACTTC
cdr3_aa: CASSYSDSLVEQYF

j_call: TRBJ2-7
clone_size: few
d_call: NA
v_call: TRBV12-3/TRBV12-4
cdr3_nt: TGTGCCAGCAGTCCTGACGAACGGGCGAAGTACTTC
cdr3_aa: CASSPDERAKYF

j_call: TRBJ2-7
clone_size: few
d_call: NA
v_call: TRBV5-1
cdr3_nt: TGCGCCAGCAGCTTGTCACCACGCCTCTCCTACGAGCAGTACTTC
cdr3_aa: CASSLSPRLSYEQYF

j_call: TRBJ1-1
clone_size: many
d_call: NA
v_call: TRBV18
cdr3_nt: TGTGCCAGCTCGCTCCAGGTCACTGAAGCTTTCTTT
cdr3_aa: CASSLQVTEAFF

j_call: TRBJ2-3
clone_size: NA
d_call: NA
v_call: TRBV4-1
cdr3_nt: TGCGCCAGCAGCCAAAGGGCGGGGTACACAGATACGCAGTATTTT
cdr3_aa: CASSQRAGYTDTQYF

j_call: TRBJ2-3
clone_size: many
d_call: NA
v_call: TRBV29-1
cdr3_nt: TGCAGCGCCATCAGGGGAGATACGCAGTATTTT
cdr3_aa: CSAIRGDTQYF

j_call: TRBJ2-5
clone_size: few
d_call: NA
v_call: TRBV5-6
cdr3_nt: TGTGCCAGCAGCTTGCGGAGCCTTTTGGAGACCCAGTACTTC
cdr3_aa: CASSLRSLLETQYF

j_call: TRBJ1-1
clone_size: NA
d_call: NA
v_call: TRBV20-1
cdr3_nt: TGCAGTGCTCGCGCTCCTAGGTGGAACACTGAAGCTTTCTTT
cdr3_aa: CSARAPRWNTEAFF

j_call: TRBJ1-4
clone_size: few
d_call: TRBD1
v_call: TRBV6-6
cdr3_nt: TGTGCCAGCAGACAGACAGGGAATGGGAAACTGTTTTTT
cdr3_aa: CASRQTGNGKLFF

j_call: TRBJ2-6
clone_size: once
d_call: NA
v_call: TRBV4-2
cdr3_nt: TGTGCCAGCAGCCAAGATTTCGGGACACCCTCTGGGGCCAACGTCCTGACTTTC
cdr3_aa: CASSQDFGTPSGANVLTF

j_call: TRBJ1-5
clone_size: NA
d_call: NA
v_call: TRBV5-1
cdr3_nt: TGCGCCAGCAGCCCTTTAGGCAACAATCAGCCCCAGCATTTT
cdr3_aa: CASSPLGNNQPQHF

j_call: TRBJ1-5
clone_size: many
d_call: NA
v_call: TRBV10-3
cdr3_nt: TGTGCCATCAGCCCTAGTGCGGTTAGCAATCAGCCCCAGCATTTT
cdr3_aa: CAISPSAVSNQPQHF

j_call: TRBJ2-4
clone_size: NA
d_call: NA
v_call: TRBV6-5
cdr3_nt: TGTGCCAGCAGTACACCTACTGGGGGCGCTGGCAAAAACATTCAGTACTTC
cdr3_aa: CASSTPTGGAGKNIQYF

j_call: TRBJ2-1
clone_size: NA
d_call: NA
v_call: TRBV5-1
cdr3_nt: TGCGCCAGCAGCTTCCGGCGGGGGCCGTACAATGAGCAGTTCTTC
cdr3_aa: CASSFRRGPYNEQFF

j_call: TRBJ2-7
clone_size: NA
d_call: NA
v_call: TRBV3-1
cdr3_nt: TGTGCCAGCAGCCAAGATCGCATTCCCCGGGGTTCCTACGAGCAGTACTTC
cdr3_aa: CASSQDRIPRGSYEQYF

j_call: TRBJ2-3
clone_size: few
d_call: NA
v_call: TRBV3-1
cdr3_nt: TGTGCCAGCAGCCAAGCTCAAGCCCCCACAGATACGCAGTATTTT
cdr3_aa: CASSQAQAPTDTQYF

j_call: TRBJ1-5
clone_size: many
d_call: NA
v_call: TRBV20-1
cdr3_nt: TGCAGTGCTAGAGACAGGACGGGTAATCAGCCCCAGCATTTT
cdr3_aa: CSARDRTGNQPQHF

j_call: TRBJ2-3
clone_size: few
d_call: NA
v_call: TRBV5-1
cdr3_nt: TGCGCCAGCAGCTACGGCAGACCTAGCACAGATACGCAGTATTTT
cdr3_aa: CASSYGRPSTDTQYF

j_call: TRBJ2-6
clone_size: NA
d_call: TRBD1
v_call: TRBV5-1
cdr3_nt: TGCGCCAGCAGACAACAGGGGTCTACTGGGACCAACGTCCTGATTTTC
cdr3_aa: CASRQQGSTGTNVLIF

j_call: TRBJ1-1
clone_size: many
d_call: NA
v_call: TRBV7-9
cdr3_nt: TGTGCCAGCAGCTTTCAGGAAAACGTTGAAGCTTTCTTT
cdr3_aa: CASSFQENVEAFF

j_call: TRBJ1-5
clone_size: many
d_call: NA
v_call: TRBV2
cdr3_nt: TGTGCCAGCAGTGGGCAGGGGAGCGGGCAGCCCCAGCATTTT
cdr3_aa: CASSGQGSGQPQHF

j_call: TRBJ2-1
clone_size: few
d_call: TRBD2
v_call: TRBV2
cdr3_nt: TGTGCCAGCAGTGAAGCCCTCGATACTAGCGGGGGGGCCGTTGAGAATGAGCAGTTCTTC
cdr3_aa: CASSEALDTSGGAVENEQFF

j_call: TRBJ2-1
clone_size: NA
d_call: TRBD2
v_call: TRBV20-1
cdr3_nt: TGCAGTGCTAGAGATGGGACTAGCGGCGCCTACAATGAGCAGTTCTTC
cdr3_aa: CSARDGTSGAYNEQFF

j_call: TRBJ2-7
clone_size: NA
d_call: TRBD1
v_call: TRBV9
cdr3_nt: TGTGCCAGCAGCGCTCCCGGGACAGGGGTTAGCGAGCAGTACTTC
cdr3_aa: CASSAPGTGVSEQYF

j_call: TRBJ1-4
clone_size: many
d_call: NA
v_call: TRBV25-1
cdr3_nt: TGTGCCAGACCCCGGCCCGGGGACCCTGGATGCGAAAAACTGTTTTTT
cdr3_aa: CARPRPGDPGCEKLFF